These 9 T cell receptor beta chains share one sample of origin, sequenced in a study of T cell responses to AZD1222 COVID-19 vaccine (dated by TCRdb to 2020 to 2023). Preparation of the library involved the immunoSEQ multiplex PCR assay. The source is immuneACCESS, and TCRdb retained only in-frame sequences with V and J called. Part of the clones is not carried over; for the studies checked, unresolved V genes explain less than half of this, and the remainder is unexplained. Recorded for this sample are 72,000 or so clones; about 85% of them occurred a single time. Roughly a quarter of the sample comes from the top ten. What the time point label conveys for this sample: baseline before first vaccination. The sequencing used peripheral blood, collected on day 0 of AZD1222 vaccination. The receptor set was obtained from an adult in good health.

V is TRBV20-1 and J is TRBJ1-2; D is unclear. This CDR3 comprises 9 residues. Trimming removed 7 bases at V and 5 bases at J, with 5 bases between. Per the germline V gene, CDR1 is DFQATT and CDR2 is SNEGSKA (reference sequence). In DNA, the CDR3 is TGCAGTGAGGGTTATGGCTACACCTTC. Translated, it gives CSEGYGYTF.

The chain recombines TRBV5-1 with TRBJ1-2; possibly TRBD1 for D (6 bases). Per germline, CDR1 SGHRS and CDR2 YFSETQ. The CDR3 length is 15 residues. Between the trimmed V and J ends, which lost 0 bases and 4 bases, there was a span of 13 bases. The chain's CDR3 is CASSLAGDLPYGYTF. The CDR3 bases are TGCGCCAGCAGCTTGGCAGGGGATCTCCCCTATGGCTACACCTTC.

This clone was recorded once. This chain connects TRBV18 to TRBJ2-7; D may be TRBD1 or TRBD2 (5 bases each). Germline CDR1 and CDR2: KGHSH and LQKENI. This CDR3 is built from 13 residues. Trimming took off 4 bases at V and 7 bases at J, with 14 bases between the two ends. In DNA, the CDR3 is TGTGCCAGCTCACTCCAGACAGAGGGAGAGCAGTACTTC. Translating it yields CASSLQTEGEQYF.

The J gene is TRBJ1-5, the V gene TRBV28; D is unclear. The CDR3 is 12 amino acids. Germline V CDR1 and CDR2: MDHEN, SYDVKM. With 4 bases removed from V and 5 bases from J, the gap between germline ends came to 6 bases. CDR3 residues: CASSSGDQPQHF. The CDR3 coding sequence is TGTGCCAGCAGTTCCGGGGATCAGCCCCAGCATTTT.

The chain couples TRBV7-3 to TRBJ2-7; 9 positions match TRBD2. The CDR3 totals 15 residues. The junction had 7 bases not matched to a gene; V was cut back by 1 base and J by 6 bases. CDR1 is SGHTA and CDR2 is FQGTGA in the germline V gene. In DNA form, the CDR3 reads TGTGCCAGCAGCTTAAATACCGCGGGAGGGTCCGAGCAGTACTTC. Encoded protein: CASSLNTAGGSEQYF.

The chain combines TRBV30 with TRBJ1-2, with D perhaps TRBD1 (6 bases). CDR1 and CDR2 (germline): GTSNPN, SVGIG (reference sequence). V was clipped by 2 bases and J by 3 bases, with 22 bases between them. The CDR3 contains 17 residues. The CDR3 here is CAWSKPGAGNADYGYTF. The CDR3 DNA follows: TGTGCCTGGAGTAAACCGGGGGCAGGGAATGCGGACTATGGCTACACCTTC.

The chain recombines TRBV7-3 with TRBJ2-1, with 11 bases identical to TRBD2. CDR1 is SGHTA and CDR2 is FQGTGA in the germline V gene. V lost 5 bases and J lost 5; bases outside the gene matches: 2. CDR3 length equals 14 residues. The chain's CDR3 is CASSRGLADNEQFF. In DNA form, the CDR3 reads TGTGCCAGCAGCCGGGGACTAGCGGACAATGAGCAGTTCTTC.

The chain employs TRBV5-5 and TRBJ1-3; 7 bases match TRBD1. Germline trimming cut 4 bases from V and 3 bases from J; bases unmatched to any gene: 7. Germline V gene data show CDR1 as SGHKS and CDR2 as YYEKEE (reference sequence). The CDR3 totals 15 residues. The CDR3 protein is CASSLTGDGGNTIYF. In DNA form, the CDR3 reads TGTGCCAGCAGCCTTACAGGGGACGGTGGAAACACCATATATTTT.

The sample holds one count of this clone. This sequence joins TRBV3-1 (or the pseudogene TRBV3-2) and TRBJ1-3; D may be TRBD1 (6 bases). The germline V and J ends were trimmed by 0 bases and 1 base, with 7 bases remaining between them. CDR3 length equals 15 residues. Germline CDR1 and CDR2: LGHDT and YNNKEL (reference sequence). CDR3 amino acids: CASSQDGQSGNTIYF. The CDR3 nucleotides are TGTGCCAGCAGCCAAGATGGACAGTCTGGAAACACCATATATTTT.